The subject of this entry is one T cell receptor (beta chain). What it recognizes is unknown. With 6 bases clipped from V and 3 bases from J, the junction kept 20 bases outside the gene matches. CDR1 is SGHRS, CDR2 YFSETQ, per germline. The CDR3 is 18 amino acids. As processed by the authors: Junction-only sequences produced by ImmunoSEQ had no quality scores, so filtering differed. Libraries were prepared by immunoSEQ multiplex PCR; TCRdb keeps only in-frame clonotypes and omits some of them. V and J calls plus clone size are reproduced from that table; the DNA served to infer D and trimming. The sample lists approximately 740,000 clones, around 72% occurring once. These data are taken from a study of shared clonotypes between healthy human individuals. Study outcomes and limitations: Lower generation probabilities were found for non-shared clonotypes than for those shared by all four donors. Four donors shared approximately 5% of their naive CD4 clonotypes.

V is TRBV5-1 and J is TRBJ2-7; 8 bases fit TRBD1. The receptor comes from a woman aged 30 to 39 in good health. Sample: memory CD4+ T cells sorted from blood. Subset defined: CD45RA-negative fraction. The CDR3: CASKRNSAGTGLLYEQYF. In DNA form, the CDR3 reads TGCGCCAGCAAACGAAATTCCGCCGGGACAGGCTTACTCTACGAGCAGTACTTC.